The next 26 T cell receptor beta chains were all read from a single sample in a study of cytomegalovirus exposure and HLA in healthy donors. 13 Jbeta primers and 60 Vbeta primers were used for the PCR. The protocol was immunoSEQ multiplex PCR, while the TCRdb copy is restricted to in-frame clones and leaves out a portion. The sample contains fewer than 150,000 clones, roughly 80% of which appear only once. The source material was PBMCs. All receptors derive from a man aged 40-49 years in good health and CMV-seropositive.

The rearrangement joins TRBV7-3 to TRBJ1-1, with TRBD1 matching 8 bases. CDR1 is SGHTA, CDR2 FQGTGA, per germline. V shed 5 bases, J shed 1 base, and the junction held 6 bases outside the gene matches. CDR3 size: 15 residues. The CDR3: CASSRQGAQNTEAFF. Here the CDR3 DNA reads TGTGCCAGCAGCCGCCAGGGGGCCCAGAACACTGAAGCTTTCTTT.

V and J are TRBV5-1 and TRBJ2-3; 8 nucleotides agree with TRBD2. The germline CDR1 and CDR2 sequences are SGHRS and YFSETQ. This CDR3 has 16 residues. The V and J ends lost 2 bases and 2 bases, in that order; junction bases with no gene match: 7. The CDR3 loop is CASSLTGLAPTDTQYF. The CDR3 coding sequence is TGCGCCAGCAGCTTAACAGGACTAGCTCCCACAGATACGCAGTATTTT.

The V call is TRBV27, the J call TRBJ2-1; TRBD2 might be the D (6 bases). V was cut by 3 bases and J by 2 bases, with 11 bases left in between. Germline V gene sequence: CDR1 MNHEY, CDR2 SMNVEV (reference sequence). The CDR3 covers 15 residues. In DNA, the CDR3 is TGTGCCAGCAGTTTCCGACTAGAAACCTACAATGAGCAGTTCTTC. It is translated as CASSFRLETYNEQFF.

J is TRBJ2-4 and V is TRBV27, with TRBD2 matching 13 bases. The CDR3 sequence is 19 residues long. Germline V lookup: CDR1 MNHEY, CDR2 SMNVEV (reference sequence). Losses at the gene ends were 3 bases for V and 0 bases for J; bases not matched to a gene: 8. The CDR3 nucleotides are TGTGCCAGCAGTTTCTCGGGCGGACTAGCGGGGGTAGCCAAAAACATTCAGTACTTC. This sequence encodes CASSFSGGLAGVAKNIQYF.

This chain links TRBV5-1 with TRBJ2-5; the D gene is possibly TRBD2 (6 bases). The V gene's germline CDR1 is SGHRS and CDR2 YFSETQ. The CDR3 loop spans 14 amino acids. Trimming took 0 bases from V and 3 from J, leaving 9 bases between them. CDR3 amino acids: CASSLGTTEETQYF. DNA of the CDR3: TGCGCCAGCAGCTTGGGGACTACCGAAGAGACCCAGTACTTC. The full variable domain, rest sourced from reference TRBV5-1 and TRBJ2-5, is KAGVTQTPRYLIKTRGQQVTLSCSPISGHRSVSWYQQTPGQGLQFLFEYFSETQRNKGNFPGRFSGRQFSNSRSEMNVSTLELGDSALYLCASSLGTTEETQYFGPGTRLLVL.

The chain is built from TRBV14 and TRBJ2-7; 14 bases are a match to TRBD2. Per germline, CDR1 SGHDN and CDR2 FVKESK. The V segment lost 4 bases and the J segment 0 bases; nucleotides outside the gene matches: 11. CDR3 length equals 19 residues. CDR3 region: CASSPTGLAGVRFSYEQYF. The CDR3 DNA follows: TGTGCCAGCAGCCCGACGGGACTAGCGGGAGTACGATTCTCCTACGAGCAGTACTTC.

This rearrangement joins TRBV13 to TRBJ1-2, with D possibly being TRBD1 (5 bases). The CDR3 consists of 12 residues. Trimming removed 7 bases from V and 10 bases from J, with 16 bases in between. The V gene's germline CDR1 is PRHDT and CDR2 FYEKMQ (reference sequence). The CDR3 loop reads CASTPRGEDYTF. CDR3 DNA sequence: TGTGCCAGCACCCCGCGAGGGGAGGACTACACCTTC.

The chain combines TRBV25-1 with TRBJ1-1; 9 bases align to TRBD1. The CDR3 runs 13 residues. V shed 4 bases, J shed 10 bases, and the junction held 7 bases outside the gene matches. In germline, CDR1 is MGHDK, CDR2 SYGVNS. The CDR3 bases are TGTGCCAGCAGTGGATTGGGACAGGGTAGAGCTTTCTTT. It specifies CASSGLGQGRAFF.

This chain joins TRBV9 and TRBJ2-2; TRBD1 aligns across 7 bases. This CDR3 has 15 amino acids. Germline loops: CDR1 SGDLS, CDR2 YYNGEE. V trimming: 3 bases; J trimming: 4 bases; junction bases outside the gene matches: 6. CDR3 DNA sequence: TGTGCCAGCAGCGGCTCGGGACAGATCACCGGGGAGCTGTTTTTT. Its protein is CASSGSGQITGELFF.

In regard to this clone: No conserved phenylalanine or tryptophan is present at the end of the CDR3, so a read error is the likely explanation. The limits of the CDR3 on the DNA are not certain, so only TCRdb's listed CDR3 is given. The genes are TRBV2 and TRBJ2-7; the table's D call, TRBD2, has no DNA check behind it. Per the germline V gene, CDR1 is SNHLY and CDR2 is FYNNEI. The length of the CDR3 is 12 amino acids, counting both ends. The CDR3 sequence is CASSFRAGGPPG.

This chain links TRBV29-1 with TRBJ2-3, with 10 bases identical to TRBD1. The CDR3 has 14 amino acids. The V gene's germline CDR1 is SQVTM and CDR2 ANQGSEA. The V segment lost 4 bases and the J segment 9 bases; nucleotides outside the gene matches: 10. The CDR3 bases are TGCAGCGTTGTATCTGGACAGGGGGTTCGCACGCAGTATTTT. Translated: CSVVSGQGVRTQYF.

Turning to this clone: Germline and junction disagree at one end, which may indicate a read error. The identical CDR3 is also encoded by other nucleotide sequences in the sample. This chain uses TRBV7-7 with TRBJ2-3; 12 nucleotides line up with TRBD2. This CDR3 has 15 amino acids. The germline gives CDR1 SSHAT, CDR2 FNYEAQ (reference sequence). The CDR3 is CASSLGLAGTDTQYF. The CDR3 coding sequence is TGTGCTAGCAGCCTCGGACTAGCGGGGACAGATACGCAGTATTTT.

Only a few counts were recorded for this clone. The CDR3 nucleotides read TGCGCCAGCAGCCAAGTGGGACAGGGGGCGGCCGGGGAGCTGTTTTTT. Protein sequence: CASSQVGQGAAGELFF. The chain links TRBV4-1 to TRBJ2-2; 12 nucleotides agree with TRBD1. Germline V lookup: CDR1 MGHRA, CDR2 YSYEKL. The junction had 3 bases not matched to a gene; V was cut back by 1 base and J by 6 bases. The CDR3 is 16 residues long.

V gene TRBV6-1 combines with J gene TRBJ2-2; TRBD1 is a possible D gene (6 bases). Per germline, CDR1 MNHNS and CDR2 SASEGT. The V end was cut by 0 bases, the J end by 7 bases, with 9 bases between. The CDR3 is made up of 14 amino acids. CDR3 sequence: CASSEAAGVGELFF. The CDR3 DNA follows: TGTGCCAGCAGTGAAGCGGCAGGGGTCGGGGAGCTGTTTTTT.

Only a few counts were recorded for this clone. The chain combines TRBV7-6 with TRBJ1-1; D perhaps matches TRBD1 (6 bases). CDR1 SGHVS and CDR2 FNYEAQ come from the germline V gene. Trimming pared 0 bases from V and 6 bases from J, leaving 8 bases between. The CDR3 totals 13 residues. The CDR3 is CASSLAAGAEAFF. The CDR3, as DNA: TGTGCCAGCAGCTTAGCGGCAGGGGCTGAAGCTTTCTTT.

The sample holds a few counts of this clone. The gene calls are TRBV9 and TRBJ1-4; D remains unclear. The CDR3 spans 17 residues. Germline loops: CDR1 SGDLS, CDR2 YYNGEE. V was cut by 0 bases and J by 3 bases, with 15 bases left in between. CDR3 residues: CASSVGEYILSNEKLFF. The CDR3 DNA is TGTGCCAGCAGCGTAGGGGAGTACATTCTGTCTAATGAAAAACTGTTTTTT.

V is TRBV5-6 and J is TRBJ1-4, with D uncertain. The CDR3 loop spans 16 amino acids. V was shortened by 0 bases and J by 4 bases, with 13 bases between the two germline ends. CDR1 is SGHDT and CDR2 is YYEEEE in the germline V gene. In DNA, the CDR3 is TGTGCCAGCAGCTTGGGACTGACGCATGGTAATGAAAAACTGTTTTTT. This encodes CASSLGLTHGNEKLFF. The whole variable domain, remainder taken from reference TRBV5-6 and TRBJ1-4, is DAGVTQSPTHLIKTRGQQVTLRCSPKSGHDTVSWYQQALGQGPQFIFQYYEEEERQRGNFPDRFSGHQFPNYSSELNVNALLLGDSALYLCASSLGLTHGNEKLFFGSGTQLSVL.

The chain couples TRBV29-1 to TRBJ2-5; the match to TRBD1 covers 10 bases. The end of the DNA is better explained by TRBJ2-7, so the J call may be wrong. Germline V gene lookup returns CDR1 SQVTM and CDR2 ANQGSEA. The CDR3 loop spans 14 amino acids. CDR3 sequence reads: CSVEDRDRGYEQYF. DNA for the CDR3: TGCAGCGTTGAAGATCGGGACAGGGGATACGAGCAGTACTTC.

The chain recombines TRBV7-5 with TRBJ1-2; the D segment call TRBD1 is taken from the table without a DNA check. TRBV7-5 is described as a pseudogene. The CDR3 has 14 amino acids. The CDR3: CARRQDSFVYGYTF. CDR3 DNA: TGTGCCAGAAGACAGGACAGTTTTGTCTATGGCTACACCTTC.

The V and J genes are TRBV28 and TRBJ2-5; TRBD2 matches 16 bases. The germline gives CDR1 MDHEN, CDR2 SYDVKM. The J segment lost 2 bases and the V segment lost 6 bases, leaving 6 bases of the junction unmatched. The CDR3 has 17 amino acids. In DNA form, the CDR3 reads TGTGCCAGCAGCTCCGGGACTAGCGGGAGGGGGCAAGAGACCCAGTACTTC. Protein sequence: CASSSGTSGRGQETQYF.

This clone has more than one count but fewer than ten. This chain links TRBV1 with TRBJ2-7; TRBD2 reflects the table's D call only, with no check against the DNA. TRBV1 is labeled a pseudogene. This CDR3 has 15 amino acids. The CDR3 sequence is CTSSQEYNDLYEQYF. The CDR3 bases are TGCACCAGCAGCCAAGAGTATAATGATCTATACGAGCAGTACTTC.

Comment on this clone: The same CDR3 is also encoded by other DNA sequences in this sample. V and J are TRBV9 and TRBJ2-5, with 8 bases lining up with TRBD2. CDR1 and CDR2 (germline): SGDLS, YYNGEE. The CDR3 has 16 residues. J lost 5 bases, V lost 2 bases, and 11 bases had no gene match. The DNA for the CDR3 is TGTGCCAGCAGCGTCGCCGGGGGGGGGACCGGGGAGACCCAGTACTTC. Its translation: CASSVAGGGTGETQYF.

This clone was seen a handful of times. V gene TRBV29-1 combines with J gene TRBJ1-2; TRBD1 matches 9 bases. V lost 7 bases and J lost 7; bases outside the gene matches: 10. The germline V gene encodes CDR1 SQVTM and CDR2 ANQGSEA. The CDR3 runs to 13 residues. The CDR3 is CSAPGQGYRGYTF. In DNA form, the CDR3 reads TGCAGCGCCCCGGGACAGGGATATCGTGGCTACACCTTC.

This chain uses TRBV5-1 with TRBJ2-5, with TRBD2 matching over 9 bases. This CDR3 is built from 15 residues. Unmatched junction bases numbered 7, after V lost 0 bases and J lost 7 bases. CDR1 and CDR2 (germline): SGHRS, YFSETQ. The CDR3 here is CASSLVAGGPGTQYF. The CDR3 coding sequence is TGCGCCAGCAGCTTGGTGGCGGGGGGGCCGGGGACCCAGTACTTC.

This chain uses TRBV9 with TRBJ2-7, with a tentative D call TRBD2 (5 bases). The length of the CDR3 is 13 residues. Trimming removed 0 bases at V and 7 bases at J, with 11 bases between. Germline V CDR1 and CDR2: SGDLS, YYNGEE. Here the CDR3 reads CASSVGPSGEQYF. In nucleotides, the CDR3 is TGTGCCAGCAGCGTAGGTCCCTCGGGGGAGCAGTACTTC.

As DNA, the CDR3 is TGTGCCAGCAGCTCACAGGCCGACGGCGCAGATACGCAGTATTTT. It yields the protein CASSSQADGADTQYF. V usage is TRBV9 and J usage is TRBJ2-3; TRBD1 might be the D (5 bases). The CDR3 is 15 amino acids. V lost 4 bases and J lost 4, with 16 bases in between. Germline V CDR1 and CDR2: SGDLS, YYNGEE.